The rows below give T cell receptor beta chains drawn from one sample of a study of control samples from healthy donors and cancer patients. TCRdb keeps only in-frame clones here, not all; method: immunoSEQ multiplex PCR. The table lists some 190,000 clones, 91% of them singletons. The specimen was blood. The receptor source for this set is a man aged 25 to 40 in good health. Both conserved end residues are part of each CDR3.

j_gene	v_gene	CDR3aa
TRBJ1-1	TRBV7-2	CASSLVRTEAFF
TRBJ2-1	TRBV11-2	CASSLVFGTVNEQFF
TRBJ2-1	TRBV7-2	CASSWRYNEQFF
TRBJ2-1	TRBV6-5	CASRSPGTAYNEQFF
TRBJ2-1	TRBV24-1	CATSDSGRGIYNEQFF
TRBJ1-3	TRBV9	CASSARDSSGNTIYF
TRBJ1-3	TRBV13	CASSLGVPSGNTIYF
TRBJ2-7	TRBV6-6	CASRGGQGPSYEQYF
TRBJ2-2	TRBV7-9	CASSFLGTGDTGELFF
TRBJ1-1	TRBV6-5	CASVRGFNTEAFF
TRBJ2-7	TRBV3-1/TRBV3-2	CASSQDPAYEQYF
TRBJ1-4	TRBV27	CASSMFGTPLGEKLFF
TRBJ1-1	TRBV5-1	CASSLGLLGAEAFF
TRBJ2-7	TRBV15	CATSFRPGHYEQYF
TRBJ1-2	TRBV27	CASSLLAGTDGYTF
TRBJ2-7	TRBV5-1	CASSGGTSGSSEQYF
TRBJ2-3	TRBV10-3	CAISGRGLAVPSSTDTQYF
TRBJ1-1	TRBV7-9	CASSLGVDPYEAFF
TRBJ2-7	TRBV27	CASPDPGVDEQYF
TRBJ1-3	TRBV18	CASSPPGHVSGNTIYF
TRBJ2-1	TRBV7-3	CASSLDYNHNEQFF
TRBJ2-7	TRBV27	CASSGPLKQYF
TRBJ1-1	TRBV18	CASSPTRDTEAFF
TRBJ2-1	TRBV5-4	CASSSQTSGGPKFF
TRBJ2-2	TRBV13	CASSLQGFGTGELFF
TRBJ2-2	TRBV6-5	CASSYKLMNTGELFF
TRBJ1-2	TRBV25-1	CASSSGGQGHGYTF
TRBJ1-2	TRBV6-5	CASSYTSPNYGYTF
TRBJ2-1	TRBV5-1	CASSWNGQGDEQFF
TRBJ2-2	TRBV29-1	CSVARPNTGELFF
TRBJ1-4	TRBV2	CASTDSIVSVRLFF
TRBJ2-3	TRBV15	CATSRLAGGGTDTQYF
TRBJ1-2	TRBV19	CASSDPGQGVGGYTF
TRBJ1-6	TRBV28	CASSPQTGHSPLHF
TRBJ2-7	TRBV11-2	CASSLVAGSRFAYEQYF
TRBJ2-3	TRBV12-3/TRBV12-4	CASSYGVGDTQYF
TRBJ2-3	TRBV11-3	CASSLGLAGRYTDTQYF
TRBJ2-1	TRBV3-1/TRBV3-2	CASTKNGGGNSYNEQFF
TRBJ2-7	TRBV28	CASLNRDRGYEQYF
TRBJ1-2	TRBV7-9	CASSQGQTYGYTF
TRBJ1-1	TRBV5-1	CASSSGKGGTEAFF
TRBJ2-6	TRBV6-2/TRBV6-3	CASSPLAGVTSGANVLTF
TRBJ1-6	TRBV6-1	CASSAGTGGGGYNSPLHF
TRBJ1-2	TRBV20-1	CSASPTLASYGYTF
TRBJ1-5	TRBV3-1/TRBV3-2	CASSQDLNQPQHF
TRBJ1-3	TRBV5-1	CASSSVTGPPNTIYF
TRBJ2-7	TRBV24-1	CATSDGGGEQYF
TRBJ1-2	TRBV2	CASRGDRSYGYTF
TRBJ2-3	TRBV9	CASSYRAGAGSTDTQYF
TRBJ1-1	TRBV19	CASSRRGTTEAFF
TRBJ2-1	TRBV7-2	CASSQVGSGVDEQFF
TRBJ1-3	TRBV7-8	CASSLGGQRNTIYF
TRBJ2-4	TRBV10-1	CASSERGTDIQYF
TRBJ2-1	TRBV30	CAWGLYYEQFF